This T cell receptor beta chain was profiled in a study of CD8+ T cells in alopecia areata. The treatment here: oral pan-JAK inhibitor, 5-10 mg twice daily. The CDR3 is made up of 14 amino acids. Trimming stripped 3 bases from V and 0 bases from J, with 7 bases between. Germline V CDR1 and CDR2: SGDLS, YYNGEE. Sequencing relied on a cDNA template that was reverse transcribed from extracted RNA. Profiling relied on immunoSEQ multiplex PCR, and the TCRdb table lists in-frame clones only, not all of them. The repertoire includes 170,000 or so clones, about 60% of them detected once, and roughly 12% sits in the top ten. With regard to this clone: The antigen is undetermined.

Findings and caveats of the study: Uncertainty about whether baseline CD8+ expansion is linked to response remains, with one nonresponder.

This chain joins TRBV9 and TRBJ1-5, with D perhaps matching TRBD1 (6 bases). The source was CD8+ T cells sorted from blood, collected at week 24, from a patient treated with tofacitinib. This clonotype was sampled from a human donor with alopecia areata. The CDR3 DNA reads as TGTGCCAGCAGCGAGGGGGATAGCAATCAGCCCCAGCATTTT. Residues: CASSEGDSNQPQHF.